This T cell receptor beta chain stems from a study of cytomegalovirus exposure and HLA in healthy donors. Study conclusions and caveats: Within an earlier analysis, most TCR beta V segments proved productive either about 90% or about 30% of the time.

PCR used 60 Vbeta primers and 13 Jbeta primers. The assay was immunoSEQ multiplex PCR, and TCRdb's table has in-frame clones only and misses some. The sample comprises some 130,000 clones, 76% of which are singletons, and 3% to 3.5% rests with the top ten. Looked up from germline, CDR1 is SEHNR and CDR2 is FQNEAQ (reference sequence). The CDR3 totals 13 residues. Trimming pared 1 base from V and 4 bases from J, leaving 8 bases between. Concerning this clone itself: Its specificity is unknown.

The rearrangement uses TRBV7-9 and TRBJ2-7; tentatively, D is TRBD1 (5 bases). Sequencing was done on a sample of PBMCs. This clonotype originated in a man aged 35 to 55 in good health and CMV-seronegative. The CDR3: CASSLGGGYEQYF. DNA for the CDR3: TGTGCCAGCAGCTTAGGGGGCGGTTACGAGCAGTACTTC.